These T cell receptor beta chains were read from a single sample in a study of OX40 agonist ivuxolimab in advanced cancers. Sequencing was performed with immunoSEQ multiplex PCR; in TCRdb, only in-frame clones are kept and a portion is missing. The data contain fewer than 60,000 clones, 75% to 90% of them singletons. The sequencing here drew on CD4+ or CD8+ T cells sorted from blood, taken in a trial of the OX40 agonist ivuxolimab. These receptors all stem from an adult with an advanced solid tumor such as melanoma, head and neck, liver or kidney cancer. The CDR3 runs from the conserved cysteine through the conserved F or W. A D gene is named only where the DNA matches it firmly. The size of a clone is reported for some rows only, either as once, few or many, or as a class for expanded clones.

CDR3nt: TGTGCCAGTAGTGCCGGGACAGGGGTCTACGAGCAGTACTTC
CDR3aa: CASSAGTGVYEQYF
abundance: NA
v_gene: TRBV19
j_gene: TRBJ2-7
d_gene: TRBD1

CDR3nt: TGTGCCAGCATGCCCGGGACAGGGGGCATAGATACGCAGTATTTT
CDR3aa: CASMPGTGGIDTQYF
abundance: NA
v_gene: TRBV6-6
j_gene: TRBJ2-3
d_gene: TRBD1

CDR3nt: TGTGCCAGCAGTCCGGGGAGCTCCTACAATGAGCAGTTCTTC
CDR3aa: CASSPGSSYNEQFF
abundance: NA
v_gene: TRBV6-5
j_gene: TRBJ2-1
d_gene: NA

CDR3nt: TGTGCCAGTAGGACAGGGCTTAACACTGAAGCTTTCTTT
CDR3aa: CASRTGLNTEAFF
abundance: NA
v_gene: TRBV19
j_gene: TRBJ1-1
d_gene: TRBD1

CDR3nt: TGTGCCAGCAGTTTAAGTCTTCGGGCGGTCGGACAGAACTTCTACAATGAGCAGTTCTTC
CDR3aa: CASSLSLRAVGQNFYNEQFF
abundance: NA
v_gene: TRBV27
j_gene: TRBJ2-1
d_gene: NA

CDR3nt: TGCGCCAGCAGCCAGTCAGATACGCAGTATTTT
CDR3aa: CASSQSDTQYF
abundance: NA
v_gene: TRBV4-1
j_gene: TRBJ2-3
d_gene: NA

CDR3nt: TGTGCCAGCAGCTTGTCCAGGAGGAACACTGAAGCTTTCTTT
CDR3aa: CASSLSRRNTEAFF
abundance: NA
v_gene: TRBV5-4
j_gene: TRBJ1-1
d_gene: NA

CDR3nt: TGTGCCAGCAGCCAAGGACAGGGGATAGCTGGCTACACCTTC
CDR3aa: CASSQGQGIAGYTF
abundance: NA
v_gene: TRBV14
j_gene: TRBJ1-2
d_gene: TRBD1

CDR3nt: TGTGCCAGTAGTCCCGGGGGTAATTTGGACACTGAAGCTTTCTTT
CDR3aa: CASSPGGNLDTEAFF
abundance: NA
v_gene: TRBV19
j_gene: TRBJ1-1
d_gene: NA

CDR3nt: TGTGCCAGCAGCGCCCGAGGACAGAGCAAGTTTTTAAACACTGAAGCTTTCTTT
CDR3aa: CASSARGQSKFLNTEAFF
abundance: NA
v_gene: TRBV7-3
j_gene: TRBJ1-1
d_gene: NA

CDR3nt: TGTGCCAGCAGCATTTCCGGGACAGGTCAATACGAGCAGTACTTC
CDR3aa: CASSISGTGQYEQYF
abundance: NA
v_gene: TRBV7-8
j_gene: TRBJ2-7
d_gene: TRBD1

CDR3nt: TGTGCCAGCAGTGAAGGGACCCGTGAAAAACTGTTTTTT
CDR3aa: CASSEGTREKLFF
abundance: NA
v_gene: TRBV6-4
j_gene: TRBJ1-4
d_gene: NA

CDR3nt: TGTGCCAGCAGCTTTTTTTTGGCTGGCCCGAGCTCCTATAATTCACCCCTCCACTTT
CDR3aa: CASSFFLAGPSSYNSPLHF
abundance: NA
v_gene: TRBV5-8
j_gene: TRBJ1-6
d_gene: NA

CDR3nt: TGCGCCAGCAGCCCCCGACGGAAGGCGTGGACTGAAGCTTTCTTT
CDR3aa: CASSPRRKAWTEAFF
abundance: NA
v_gene: TRBV5-1
j_gene: TRBJ1-1
d_gene: NA

CDR3nt: TGTGCCATCAGGGGGACAGGGCATTCACCCCTCCACTTT
CDR3aa: CAIRGTGHSPLHF
abundance: NA
v_gene: TRBV10-3
j_gene: TRBJ1-6
d_gene: TRBD1

CDR3nt: TGTGCCAGCACCACAGGTCCGAGCACTGAAGCTTTCTTT
CDR3aa: CASTTGPSTEAFF
abundance: NA
v_gene: TRBV6-5
j_gene: TRBJ1-1
d_gene: NA

CDR3nt: TGTGCCAGTAGTGCCACCGGGACCCAGTCCGAGCAGTACTTC
CDR3aa: CASSATGTQSEQYF
abundance: NA
v_gene: TRBV19
j_gene: TRBJ2-7
d_gene: NA

CDR3nt: TGTGCCAGCAGACAGTACTCGGGGGGGGACTATGGCTACACCTTC
CDR3aa: CASRQYSGGDYGYTF
abundance: NA
v_gene: TRBV6-4
j_gene: TRBJ1-2
d_gene: NA

CDR3nt: TGTGCCAGGGATTCGGGACAGGGGGCTTACGAGCAGTACTTC
CDR3aa: CARDSGQGAYEQYF
abundance: NA
v_gene: TRBV2
j_gene: TRBJ2-7
d_gene: TRBD1

CDR3nt: TGTGCCAGCAGTTACTTCTCATCGAACACTGAAGCTTTCTTT
CDR3aa: CASSYFSSNTEAFF
abundance: NA
v_gene: TRBV6-5
j_gene: TRBJ1-1
d_gene: NA

CDR3nt: TGTGCCAGCAGCTTCGGGACTAGCGGCACAGATACGCAGTATTTT
CDR3aa: CASSFGTSGTDTQYF
abundance: NA
v_gene: TRBV7-2
j_gene: TRBJ2-3
d_gene: TRBD2

CDR3nt: TGTGCCAGCAGTTACTCGAACAGGGGGCTGGACATTCAGTACTTC
CDR3aa: CASSYSNRGLDIQYF
abundance: NA
v_gene: TRBV6-5
j_gene: TRBJ2-4
d_gene: TRBD1

CDR3nt: TGTGCCAGCAGCTTTAGGTCGATAGGAAACACCATATATTTT
CDR3aa: CASSFRSIGNTIYF
abundance: NA
v_gene: TRBV5-4
j_gene: TRBJ1-3
d_gene: NA

CDR3nt: TGCGCCAGCAGCGCAAGAAGCCCCGTCGTCTCCCCCTACGAGCAGTACTTC
CDR3aa: CASSARSPVVSPYEQYF
abundance: NA
v_gene: TRBV4-1
j_gene: TRBJ2-7
d_gene: NA

CDR3nt: TGTGCCAGCAGTTTTGGACAGTTGAACACTGAAGCTTTCTTT
CDR3aa: CASSFGQLNTEAFF
abundance: NA
v_gene: TRBV6-5
j_gene: TRBJ1-1
d_gene: NA

CDR3nt: TGTGCCACCCAATTCCCCGGGGCCTACAATGAGCAGTTCTTC
CDR3aa: CATQFPGAYNEQFF
abundance: NA
v_gene: TRBV19
j_gene: TRBJ2-1
d_gene: NA

CDR3nt: TGTGCCAGCAGTTCGGCCCCCCTTCCTAAAGAGACCCAGTACTTC
CDR3aa: CASSSAPLPKETQYF
abundance: NA
v_gene: TRBV27
j_gene: TRBJ2-5
d_gene: NA

CDR3nt: TGTGCCAGCAGCGGATCAGGAAACACCATATATTTT
CDR3aa: CASSGSGNTIYF
abundance: NA
v_gene: TRBV5-4
j_gene: TRBJ1-3
d_gene: NA

CDR3nt: TGTGCCAGCCCCCGGGACAGCAATGAAAAACTGTTTTTT
CDR3aa: CASPRDSNEKLFF
abundance: once
v_gene: TRBV21-1
j_gene: TRBJ1-4
d_gene: NA

CDR3nt: TGTGCCAGCAGTTCCGACATGTCCTACGAGCAGTACTTC
CDR3aa: CASSSDMSYEQYF
abundance: NA
v_gene: TRBV6-5
j_gene: TRBJ2-7
d_gene: NA

CDR3nt: TGCGCCAGCTCCCCGTTGGGGGGCCGGGTTTTGCATTTT
CDR3aa: CASSPLGGRVLHF
abundance: NA
v_gene: TRBV4-3
j_gene: TRBJ1-5
d_gene: NA